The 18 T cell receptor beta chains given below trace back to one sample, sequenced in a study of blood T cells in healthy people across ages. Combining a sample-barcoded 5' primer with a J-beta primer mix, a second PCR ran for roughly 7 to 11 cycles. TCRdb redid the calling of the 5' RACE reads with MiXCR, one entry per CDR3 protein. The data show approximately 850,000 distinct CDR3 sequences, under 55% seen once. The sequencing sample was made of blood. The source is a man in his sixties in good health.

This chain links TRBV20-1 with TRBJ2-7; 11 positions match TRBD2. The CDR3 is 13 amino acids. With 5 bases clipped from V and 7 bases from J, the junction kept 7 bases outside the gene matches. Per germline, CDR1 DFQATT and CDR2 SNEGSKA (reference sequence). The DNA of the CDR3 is TGCAGTGCTCCGACTAGCGGGGTTGGTGAGCAGTACTTC. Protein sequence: CSAPTSGVGEQYF.

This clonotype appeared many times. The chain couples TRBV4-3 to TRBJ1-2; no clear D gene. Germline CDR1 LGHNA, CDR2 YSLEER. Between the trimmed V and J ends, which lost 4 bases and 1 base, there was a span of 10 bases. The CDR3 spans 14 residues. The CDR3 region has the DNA TGCGCCAGCAGCCCCACCCTACATAACTATGGCTACACCTTC. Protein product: CASSPTLHNYGYTF.

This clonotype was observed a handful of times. The CDR3 here is CASSYPTGLAGGSSYNEQFF. Written as DNA, the CDR3 is TGTGCCAGCAGTTACCCCACAGGACTAGCGGGGGGCAGCTCCTACAATGAGCAGTTCTTC. This chain connects TRBV6-2 or TRBV6-3 to TRBJ2-1, with 14 bases that match TRBD2. CDR3 size: 20 residues. Unmatched junction bases numbered 9, after V lost 2 bases and J lost 0 bases. Germline V gene sequence: CDR1 MNHEY, CDR2 SVGEGT.

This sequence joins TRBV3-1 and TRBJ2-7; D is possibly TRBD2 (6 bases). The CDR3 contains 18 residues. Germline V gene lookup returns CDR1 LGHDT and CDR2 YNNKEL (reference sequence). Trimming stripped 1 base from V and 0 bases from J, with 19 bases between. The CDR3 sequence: CASSQVGIASAGSYEQYF. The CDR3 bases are TGTGCCAGCAGCCAAGTCGGAATTGCTAGCGCTGGCTCCTACGAGCAGTACTTC.

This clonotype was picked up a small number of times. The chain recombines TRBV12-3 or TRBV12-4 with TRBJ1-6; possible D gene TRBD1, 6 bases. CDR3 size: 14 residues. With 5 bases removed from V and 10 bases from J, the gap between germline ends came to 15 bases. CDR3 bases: TGTGCCAGCAGTGTAACAGGGCCTCGGTCACCCCTCCACTTT. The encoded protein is CASSVTGPRSPLHF.

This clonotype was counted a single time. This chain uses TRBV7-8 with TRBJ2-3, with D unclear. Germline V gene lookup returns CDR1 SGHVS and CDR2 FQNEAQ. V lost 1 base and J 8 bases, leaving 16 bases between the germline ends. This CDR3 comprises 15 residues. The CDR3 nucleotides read TGTGCCAGCAGCTTAGTCCGGCTCAACCCCCCTACGCAGTATTTT. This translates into CASSLVRLNPPTQYF.

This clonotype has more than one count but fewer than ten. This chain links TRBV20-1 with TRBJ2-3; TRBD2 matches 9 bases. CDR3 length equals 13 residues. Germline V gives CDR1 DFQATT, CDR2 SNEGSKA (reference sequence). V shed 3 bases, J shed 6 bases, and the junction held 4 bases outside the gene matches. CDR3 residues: CSASSGGQDTQYF. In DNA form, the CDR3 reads TGCAGTGCTAGTAGCGGGGGACAGGATACGCAGTATTTT.

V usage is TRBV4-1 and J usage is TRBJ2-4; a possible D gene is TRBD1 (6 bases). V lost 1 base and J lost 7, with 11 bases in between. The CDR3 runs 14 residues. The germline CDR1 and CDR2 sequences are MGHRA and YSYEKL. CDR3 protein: CASSQGDRFNIQYF. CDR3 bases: TGCGCCAGCAGCCAAGGAGACAGGTTTAACATTCAGTACTTC.

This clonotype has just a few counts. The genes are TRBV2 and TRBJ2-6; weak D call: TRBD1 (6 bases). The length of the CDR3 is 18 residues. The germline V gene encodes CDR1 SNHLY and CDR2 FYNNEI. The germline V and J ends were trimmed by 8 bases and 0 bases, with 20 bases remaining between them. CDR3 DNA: TGTGCCAGCGTCCGGCCACAGGGACAAGGCTCTGGGGCCAACGTCCTGACTTTC. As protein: CASVRPQGQGSGANVLTF.

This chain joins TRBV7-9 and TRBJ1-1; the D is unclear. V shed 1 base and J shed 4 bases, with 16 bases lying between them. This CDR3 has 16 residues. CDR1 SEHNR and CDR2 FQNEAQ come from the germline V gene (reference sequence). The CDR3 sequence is CASSLGAAAWGTEAFF. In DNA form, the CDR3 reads TGTGCCAGCAGCTTAGGGGCGGCAGCGTGGGGCACTGAAGCTTTCTTT.

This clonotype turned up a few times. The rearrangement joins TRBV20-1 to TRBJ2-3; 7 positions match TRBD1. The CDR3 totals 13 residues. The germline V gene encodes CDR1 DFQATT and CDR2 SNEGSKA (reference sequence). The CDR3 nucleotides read TGCAGCCTCCGACAGGGTGGTACAGATACGCAGTATTTT. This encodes CSLRQGGTDTQYF.

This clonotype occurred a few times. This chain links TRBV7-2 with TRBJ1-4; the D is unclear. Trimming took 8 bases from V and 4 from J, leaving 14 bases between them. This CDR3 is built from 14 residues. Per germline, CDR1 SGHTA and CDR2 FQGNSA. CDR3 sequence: CASASAGSNEKLFF. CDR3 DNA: TGTGCCAGCGCGTCCGCGGGGAGTAATGAAAAACTGTTTTTT.

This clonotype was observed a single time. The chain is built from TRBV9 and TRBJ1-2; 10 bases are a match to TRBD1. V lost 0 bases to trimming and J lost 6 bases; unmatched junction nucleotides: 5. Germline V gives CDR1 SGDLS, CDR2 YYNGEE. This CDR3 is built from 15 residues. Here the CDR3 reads CASSVEGTGVNGYTF. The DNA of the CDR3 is TGTGCCAGCAGCGTAGAGGGGACAGGGGTCAATGGCTACACCTTC.

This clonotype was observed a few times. The CDR3: CASSHTDRTRGETQYF. Written as DNA, the CDR3 is TGTGCCAGCAGCCATACGGACAGGACCAGGGGAGAGACCCAGTACTTC. The rearrangement joins TRBV28 to TRBJ2-5; 7 bases fit TRBD1. Germline CDR1 reads MDHEN; CDR2 reads SYDVKM. The trim removed 6 bases at V and 4 bases at J, leaving 14 bases unmatched. This CDR3 spans 16 amino acids.

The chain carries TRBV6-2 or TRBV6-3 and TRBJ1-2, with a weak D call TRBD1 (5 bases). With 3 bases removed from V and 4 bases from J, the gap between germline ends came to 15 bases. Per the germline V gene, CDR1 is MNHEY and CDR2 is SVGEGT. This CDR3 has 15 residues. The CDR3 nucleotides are TGTGCCAGCAGTTATGCGGGGGACGGTCCCTATGGCTACACCTTC. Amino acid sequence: CASSYAGDGPYGYTF.

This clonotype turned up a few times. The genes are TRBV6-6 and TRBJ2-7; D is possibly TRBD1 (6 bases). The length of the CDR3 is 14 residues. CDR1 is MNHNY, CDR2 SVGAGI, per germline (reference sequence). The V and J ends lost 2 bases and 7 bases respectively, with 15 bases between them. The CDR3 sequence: CASSYRQAPREQYF. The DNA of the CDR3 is TGTGCCAGCAGTTACCGACAGGCCCCTAGGGAGCAGTACTTC.

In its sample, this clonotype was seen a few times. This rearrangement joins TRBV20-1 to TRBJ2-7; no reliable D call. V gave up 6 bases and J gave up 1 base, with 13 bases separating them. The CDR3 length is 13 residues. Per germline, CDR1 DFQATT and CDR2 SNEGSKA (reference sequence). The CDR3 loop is CSARPRESYEQYF. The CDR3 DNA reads TGCAGTGCCCGCCCCCGTGAGTCCTACGAGCAGTACTTC.

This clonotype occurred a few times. The CDR3 protein is CASSLEPGGATNEKLFF. The CDR3 coding sequence is TGCGCCAGCAGCTTGGAGCCGGGCGGGGCAACTAATGAAAAACTGTTTTTT. The V and J genes are TRBV5-1 and TRBJ1-4; D is undetermined. The CDR3 has 17 residues. Germline loops: CDR1 SGHRS, CDR2 YFSETQ. V gave up 0 bases and J gave up 0 bases, with 12 bases separating them. The full variable domain, with the rest looked up from reference TRBV5-1 and TRBJ1-4, is KAGVTQTPRYLIKTRGQQVTLSCSPISGHRSVSWYQQTPGQGLQFLFEYFSETQRNKGNFPGRFSGRQFSNSRSEMNVSTLELGDSALYLCASSLEPGGATNEKLFFGSGTQLSVL.